This TCR beta chain comes out of a study of cytomegalovirus exposure and HLA in healthy donors. The study, taken as a whole, reports: Rarity characterized most TCR sequences, yet some public TCRs appeared in many donors. Indistinguishable V segments such as TRBV6-2 and TRBV6-3 were excluded.

PCR used 60 Vbeta primers and 13 Jbeta primers. Data came from immunoSEQ multiplex PCR; TCRdb stores just in-frame clones and leaves some out. The repertoire includes some 110,000 clones, approximately 77% of them detected once, and approximately 5% sits in the top ten. A note on this clone: No antigen is known for it.

CDR3 length: 15 amino acids. CDR1 is SGHTA, CDR2 FQGNSA, per germline. Trimming removed 5 bases at V and 2 bases at J, with 15 bases between. This chain uses TRBV7-2 with TRBJ1-1, with D maybe TRBD1 (6 bases). This sequence originates from a man in his forties or fifties in good health and CMV-seropositive. Sample: PBMCs. CDR3 in amino acids: CASSIRTAENTEAFF. The DNA for the CDR3 is TGTGCCAGCAGCATTAGGACAGCTGAAAACACTGAAGCTTTCTTT.